These 4 T cell receptor beta chains came from one sample sequenced in a study of T cell responses to AZD1222 COVID-19 vaccine. The repertoire was sequenced with immunoSEQ multiplex PCR; TCRdb's copy has only in-frame clones and lacks some. The sample holds about 150,000 clones, 90% to 95% seen once. The source was peripheral blood, collected on day 0 of AZD1222 vaccination. These receptors were taken from an adult in good health.

V is TRBV6-5 and J is TRBJ2-1; D is unclear. V gave up 8 bases and J gave up 10 bases, with 18 bases separating them. The CDR3 totals 13 residues. The germline V gene encodes CDR1 MNHEY and CDR2 SVGAGI. Here the CDR3 reads CASQAALIWEQFF. The CDR3 bases are TGTGCCAGCCAGGCCGCCTTAATTTGGGAGCAGTTCTTC.

Only one count was recorded for this clone. This chain joins TRBV19 and TRBJ1-2, with a possible D match to TRBD1 (5 bases). In germline, CDR1 is LNHDA, CDR2 SQIVND (reference sequence). V was clipped by 9 bases and J by 4 bases, with 12 bases between them. There are 12 residues in the CDR3. CDR3 loop: CASNRLGYGYTF. CDR3 in DNA: TGTGCCAGCAACAGGCTAGGCTATGGCTACACCTTC.

The chain couples TRBV6-1 to TRBJ2-1, with D possibly being TRBD1 or TRBD2 (5 bases each). Trimming took off 1 base at V and 4 bases at J, with 11 bases between the two ends. Germline V lookup: CDR1 MNHNS, CDR2 SASEGT. CDR3 size: 15 residues. The CDR3 DNA reads as TGTGCCAGCAGTGAAGTGGGGGAGAGGTACAATGAGCAGTTCTTC. Residues: CASSEVGERYNEQFF.

The V and J genes are TRBV18 and TRBJ2-5; unclear D gene. Trimming took 5 bases from V and 3 from J, leaving 10 bases between them. Germline V gene sequence: CDR1 KGHSH, CDR2 LQKENI. The CDR3 contains 13 residues. CDR3 sequence: CASSLDLKETQYF. CDR3 bases: TGTGCCAGCTCATTAGACCTTAAAGAGACCCAGTACTTC.